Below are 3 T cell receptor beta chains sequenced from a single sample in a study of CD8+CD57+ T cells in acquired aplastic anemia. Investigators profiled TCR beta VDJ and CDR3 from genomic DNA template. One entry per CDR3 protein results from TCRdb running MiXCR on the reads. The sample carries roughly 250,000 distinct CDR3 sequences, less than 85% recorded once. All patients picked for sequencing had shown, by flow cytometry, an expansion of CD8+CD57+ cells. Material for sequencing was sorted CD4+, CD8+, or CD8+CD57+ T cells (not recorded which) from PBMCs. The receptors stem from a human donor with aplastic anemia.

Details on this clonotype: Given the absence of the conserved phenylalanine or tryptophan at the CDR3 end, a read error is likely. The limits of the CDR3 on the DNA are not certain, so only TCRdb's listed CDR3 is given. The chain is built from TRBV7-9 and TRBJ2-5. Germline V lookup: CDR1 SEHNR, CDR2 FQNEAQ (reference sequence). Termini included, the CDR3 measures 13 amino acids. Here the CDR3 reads CASSLRAYNSPHH.

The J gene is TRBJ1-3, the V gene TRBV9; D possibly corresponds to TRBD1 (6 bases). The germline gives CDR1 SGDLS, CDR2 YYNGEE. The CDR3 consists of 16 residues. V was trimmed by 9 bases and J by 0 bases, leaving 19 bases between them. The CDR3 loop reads CATRGAGAHSGNTIYF. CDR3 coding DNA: TGTGCCACTAGAGGGGCAGGGGCACACTCTGGAAACACCATATATTTT.

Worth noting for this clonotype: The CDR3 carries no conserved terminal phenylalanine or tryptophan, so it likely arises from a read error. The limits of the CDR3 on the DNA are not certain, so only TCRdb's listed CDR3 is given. The CDR3 reads CASTGGTGQVDPR. This rearrangement joins TRBV7-7 to TRBJ1-2; TRBD1 was called by the table and not checked on the DNA. The CDR3 contains 13 residues when both ends are counted. Germline CDR1 is SSHAT and CDR2 is FNYEAQ (reference sequence).